A single TCR beta chain is shown here with its context. The antigen this receptor binds is unknown. Per-base qualities were not stored, and no clone one base away is much larger. Amplification of TCR beta CDR3 regions was carried out from RNA transcripts. The TCR CDR3 was subjected to a first round of RT-PCR using the HTBI primer set and the Qiagen OneStep RT-PCR kit. Libraries were constructed in a second round of multiplex PCR, after which size selection and purification were performed. Paired-end sequencing of the libraries was performed with 100 bp reads on an Illumina HiSeq2000. In the source study's methods: SOAPnuke was used to process the raw data, with reads discarded if the reads contained adapters or uncalled bases, had a mean Phred below 15, or lacked an exact constant-primer or identifier match. High-quality paired reads were merged using COPE v1.2.5, and each unique nucleotide sequence was defined as a clonotype. MiTCR v1.1 was used to align the clonotypes against IMGT TRBV, TRBD and TRBJ reference segments. The analysis included only V-J combinations with a frequency above 0.0001, which together covered roughly 99% of the repertoires. The TCS score was defined as F50 (clonal expansion) divided by E x V (chaos), with BLOSUM62-based TCRdist calculated between CDR3 peptides within each V-J. Welch's t-statistics and random forest reduced roughly 530 V-J features to about 12, which were used in a naive Bayes classifier (R e1071). TCRdb reprocessing: public reads trimmed at Q25 with fastp, clones called with MiXCR, in-frame beta chains kept. Under each unique CDR3 protein, matching rows form one entry showing the most common genes and DNA. TCRdb, not the original authors, processed these V and J calls. This sample holds around 690,000 distinct CDR3 sequences; around 15% were observed only once. The top ten hold around 15% of the sample.

This sample was included in a study of T cells in Graves' hyperthyroidism and ophthalmopathy (dated by TCRdb to about 2019). For the study in its entirety: Peripheral blood samples were taken at the time of initial diagnosis, prior to any treatment. A discovery cohort of about a hundred patients, about 44 with Graves' ophthalmopathy and about 58 with stable Graves' hyperthyroidism, was used to find distinguishing TCR V-J signatures. Prospective prediction of ophthalmopathy was tested in an independent validation cohort of under 20 hyperthyroidism patients and roughly 16 patients who later progressed to ophthalmopathy. For training and testing, the 100 or so patients in the discovery cohort were randomly divided in a 7:3 ratio. The study also compared thyroid tissue and blood T-cell repertoires from more than 5 Graves' hyperthyroidism patients. After sampling, hyperthyroidism patients received methimazole starting at 30 mg daily, and ophthalmopathy patients received high-dose intravenous methylprednisolone. The paper describes TCR Vbeta CDR3 sequencing of more than 120 peripheral blood samples, made up of around 41 ophthalmopathy patients, around 78 hyperthyroidism patients and 17 progressor patients.

The CDR3 sequence holds 17 residues, the cysteine and phenylalanine included. Kept here is only the CDR3 DNA, which spans 51 bases and is read in frame from base 1. According to the germline V gene, CDR1 reads SQVTM and CDR2 reads ANQGSEA. Here V drops 8 bases and J drops 5 bases, and the junction holds 14 bases not matched to any gene. Stable Graves' hyperthyroidism was defined as no progression to ophthalmopathy during 18 months of follow-up. The hyperthyroidism patients were between 18 and 65 years old and newly diagnosed, with a disease duration of less than 2 months. Any patient with an uncontrolled infection, another autoimmune disease, pregnancy or lactation was excluded. Clinical symptoms, serum thyroxine and TRAb, thyroid ultrasound, and orbital computed tomography formed the basis for the diagnoses. PBMCs were isolated from 7.5 to 10 ml of fresh peripheral blood by Ficoll-Paque density gradient centrifugation. Trizol reagent was used to extract total RNA, and RNA quality was then checked on an Agilent 2100 Bioanalyzer.

General conclusions and limits of the study: A 13 V-J signature model separated ophthalmopathy from stable hyperthyroidism, with approximately 86% sensitivity and 81.08% specificity in cross-validation and 80%/75% in testing. No statistical method was used to fix the sample size in advance, and group allocation was not hidden from the investigators. During validation, the model predicted progression to ophthalmopathy a median of about 6.5 months ahead of onset, with more than 60% sensitivity and more than 72% specificity. Most expanded thyroid clonotypes (frequency above 0.001) were also found in blood, which suggests that blood repertoires may mirror thyroid immune responses.

Sequenced input: blood. The sequence was collected from a man aged 45-65 years with Graves' hyperthyroidism. The rearrangement combines TRBV29-1 with TRBJ2-5; 16 bases in the junction line up with TRBD2. The encoded CDR3 is CSSKRGTSGGGGETQYF. At the DNA level, the sequence is TGCAGCTCAAAAAGGGGGACTAGCGGGGGGGGTGGGGAGACCCAGTACTTC. Extended through the reference TRBV29-1 and TRBJ2-5 proteins, this CDR3 yields the full variable domain: SAVISQKPSRDICQRGTSLTIQCQVDSQVTMMFWYRQQPGQSLTLIATANQGSEATYESGFVIDKFPISRPNLTFSTLTVSNMSPEDSSIYLCSSKRGTSGGGGETQYFGPGTRLLVL.